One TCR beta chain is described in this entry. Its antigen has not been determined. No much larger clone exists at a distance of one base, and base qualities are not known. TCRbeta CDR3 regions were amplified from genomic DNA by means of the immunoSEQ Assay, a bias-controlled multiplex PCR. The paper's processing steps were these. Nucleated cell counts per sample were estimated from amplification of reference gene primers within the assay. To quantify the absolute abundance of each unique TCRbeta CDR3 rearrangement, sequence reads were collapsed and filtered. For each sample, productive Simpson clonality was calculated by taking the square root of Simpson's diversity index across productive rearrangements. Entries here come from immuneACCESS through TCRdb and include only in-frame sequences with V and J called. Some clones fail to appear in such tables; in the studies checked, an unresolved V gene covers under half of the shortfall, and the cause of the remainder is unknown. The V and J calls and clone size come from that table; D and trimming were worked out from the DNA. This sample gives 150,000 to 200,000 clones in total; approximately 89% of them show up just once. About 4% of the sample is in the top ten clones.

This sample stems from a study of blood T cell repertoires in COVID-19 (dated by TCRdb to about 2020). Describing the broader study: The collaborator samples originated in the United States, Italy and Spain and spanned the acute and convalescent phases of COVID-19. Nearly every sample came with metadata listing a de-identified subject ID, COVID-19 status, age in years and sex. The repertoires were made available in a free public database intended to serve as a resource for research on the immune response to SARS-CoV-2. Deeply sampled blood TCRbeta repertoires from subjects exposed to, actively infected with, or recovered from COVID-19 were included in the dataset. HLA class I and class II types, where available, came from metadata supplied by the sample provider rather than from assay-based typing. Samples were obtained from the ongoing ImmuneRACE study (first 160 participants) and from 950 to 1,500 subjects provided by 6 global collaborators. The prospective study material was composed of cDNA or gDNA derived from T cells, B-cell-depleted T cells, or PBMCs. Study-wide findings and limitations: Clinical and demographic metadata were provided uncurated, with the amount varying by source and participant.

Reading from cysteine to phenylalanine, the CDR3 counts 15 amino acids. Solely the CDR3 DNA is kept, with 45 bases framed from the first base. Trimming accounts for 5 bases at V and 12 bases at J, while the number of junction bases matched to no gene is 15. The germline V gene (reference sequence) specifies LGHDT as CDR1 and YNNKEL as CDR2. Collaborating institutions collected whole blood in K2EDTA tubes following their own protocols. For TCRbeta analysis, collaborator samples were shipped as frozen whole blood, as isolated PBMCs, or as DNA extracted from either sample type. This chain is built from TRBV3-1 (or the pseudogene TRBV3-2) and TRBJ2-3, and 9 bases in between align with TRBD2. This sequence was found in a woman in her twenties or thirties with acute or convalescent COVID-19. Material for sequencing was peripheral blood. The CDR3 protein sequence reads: CASSFSDSGSTNQYF. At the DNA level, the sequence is TGTGCCAGCAGCTTCTCCGATAGCGGGAGCACGAACCAGTATTTT.